This TCR beta chain was documented in a study of blood T cell repertoires in COVID-19 (dated by TCRdb to about 2020). Turning to the overall study: Samples covering the acute and convalescent phases of COVID-19 were provided by collaborators in the United States, Italy and Spain. Deeply sampled blood TCRbeta repertoires from subjects exposed to, actively infected with, or recovered from COVID-19 were included in the dataset. The repertoires were made available in a free public database intended to serve as a resource for research on the immune response to SARS-CoV-2. Where available, HLA class I and class II types were obtained from metadata supplied by the sample provider rather than from assay-based typing. Samples were obtained from the ongoing ImmuneRACE study (first 160 participants) and from some 1,200 subjects provided by 6 global collaborators. Nearly every sample came with metadata listing a de-identified subject ID, COVID-19 status, age in years and sex. The material from the prospective study consisted of cDNA or gDNA derived from T cells, B-cell-depleted T cells, or PBMCs. Beyond this particular receptor, the publication reports: How much clinical and demographic metadata was included differed by source and by participant, and the metadata was provided uncurated.

At one collaborating source in Seattle, patients were enrolled during active infection and were followed longitudinally through the course of disease. Whole blood was collected in K2EDTA tubes by collaborating institutions according to the institutions' own protocols. For TCRbeta analysis, collaborators shipped samples in one of three forms: frozen whole blood, isolated PBMCs, or DNA extracted from either of those sample types. Worth noting for this clone: What this receptor recognizes is not known. No base quality values were provided; no much bigger clone lies one nucleotide off.

The CDR3 sequence holds 14 residues, the cysteine and phenylalanine included. Only the CDR3 DNA is retained, 42 bases long and in frame from the first base. V sheds 1 base and J sheds 10 bases, leaving 16 bases between their ends. As encoded in the germline V gene (reference sequence), CDR1 is SEHNR while CDR2 is FQNEAQ. TCRbeta CDR3 regions were amplified from genomic DNA by means of the immunoSEQ Assay, a bias-controlled multiplex PCR. The source study handled its data this way. Within the assay, amplification of reference gene primers was used to estimate how many nucleated cells each sample contained. Sequence reads were collapsed and filtered to measure the absolute abundance of every unique TCRbeta CDR3 rearrangement. For each sample, productive Simpson clonality was calculated as the square root of Simpson's diversity index over productive rearrangements. TCRdb mirrors the immuneACCESS table, restricted to in-frame sequences. Some clones are absent from its copies; in checked studies, under half trace to an unresolved V gene, and the reason for the others is unknown. The V and J calls and the clone size are those of that table, but D and trimming were determined from the DNA. The sample table contains about 270,000 clones; only one count was recorded for approximately 84% of them. The top ten clonotypes cover roughly 1.5% of the sample.

The receptor chain draws on TRBV7-9 and TRBJ1-2; the D gene remains uncertain. Sequenced input: peripheral blood. This TCR was sampled from a human donor with COVID-19, enrolled during active disease. The donor label of this sample is uncertain. The CDR3 amino acid sequence is: CASSLGLGARTYTF. The DNA sequence is TGTGCCAGCAGCTTAGGGCTAGGCGCCCGAACCTACACCTTC.